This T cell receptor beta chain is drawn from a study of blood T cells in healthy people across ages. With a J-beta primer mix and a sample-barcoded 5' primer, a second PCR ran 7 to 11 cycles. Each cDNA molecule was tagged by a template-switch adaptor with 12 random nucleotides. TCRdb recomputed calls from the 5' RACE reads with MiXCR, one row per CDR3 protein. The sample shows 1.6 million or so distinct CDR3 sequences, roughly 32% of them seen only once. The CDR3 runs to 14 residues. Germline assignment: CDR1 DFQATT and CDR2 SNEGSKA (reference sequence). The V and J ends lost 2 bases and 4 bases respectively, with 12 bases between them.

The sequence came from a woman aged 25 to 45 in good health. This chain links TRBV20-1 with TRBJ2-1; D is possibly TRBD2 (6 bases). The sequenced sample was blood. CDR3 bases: TGCAGTGCTAGAAGGAGGCTAGCGTACAATGAGCAGTTCTTC. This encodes CSARRRLAYNEQFF.